The next 7 T cell receptor beta chains were all read from a single sample in a study of graft-versus-host responses after intestinal transplantation. Repertoires were generated with immunoSEQ multiplex PCR, while TCRdb's copy carries only in-frame clones and drops some. The data show 100,000 to 120,000 clones, roughly 93% seen once. These receptors' antigens are unknown. This sample comprised unstimulated CD8+ T cells sorted from spleen or lymph node cells, obtained before intestinal transplant. The receptors were gathered from a human donor who received an intestinal transplant.

This clone was recorded only once. This chain connects TRBV28 to TRBJ1-1; D is ambiguous. Trimming removed 2 bases from V and 5 bases from J, with 18 bases in between. The CDR3 loop spans 16 amino acids. Germline loops: CDR1 MDHEN, CDR2 SYDVKM. The CDR3 DNA reads as TGTGCCAGCAGTTTAATCTTGGCAGGTCGGAGGACTGAAGCTTTCTTT. Amino acids: CASSLILAGRRTEAFF.

The CDR3 loop reads CASSSLAIAYEQYF. As DNA, the CDR3 is TGTGCCAGCAGTTCCCTAGCGATCGCCTACGAGCAGTACTTC. J is TRBJ2-7 and V is TRBV11-2, with D perhaps TRBD2 (6 bases). CDR1 and CDR2 from the germline V gene are SGHAT and FQNNGV. The CDR3 consists of 14 residues. Trimming pared 6 bases from V and 2 bases from J, leaving 14 bases between.

The J gene is TRBJ2-3, the V gene TRBV28; D gene unclear. Germline V gene sequence: CDR1 MDHEN, CDR2 SYDVKM. V dropped 5 bases and J dropped 0 bases, with 9 bases sitting between them. There are 14 residues in the CDR3. In DNA, the CDR3 is TGTGCCAGCAGTATTGCCCGAAGCACAGATACGCAGTATTTT. Amino acids: CASSIARSTDTQYF.

The chain uses TRBV27 and TRBJ2-3, with 7 bases lining up with TRBD2. The junction had 12 bases not matched to a gene; V was cut back by 3 bases and J by 0 bases. Germline loops: CDR1 MNHEY, CDR2 SMNVEV (reference sequence). CDR3 length: 18 residues. CDR3 nucleotide sequence: TGTGCCAGCAGTTTCGGGCCCATGCTAGCGGTCAGCACAGATACGCAGTATTTT. Protein product: CASSFGPMLAVSTDTQYF.

The chain couples TRBV5-1 to TRBJ2-1; 9 positions agree with TRBD2. Losses at the gene ends were 7 bases for V and 3 bases for J; bases not matched to a gene: 11. The germline CDR1 and CDR2 sequences are SGHRS and YFSETQ. There are 16 residues in the CDR3. As DNA, the CDR3 is TGCGCCAGCGCCCCGGAATTAGCGGGAGTCTACAATGAGCAGTTCTTC. Amino acid sequence: CASAPELAGVYNEQFF.

This clone was recorded once. The chain recombines TRBV27 with TRBJ2-2; TRBD2 matches 11 bases. V was pared by 6 bases and J by 5 bases, with 8 bases of the junction left unmatched. The CDR3 consists of 16 residues. Germline CDR1 and CDR2: MNHEY and SMNVEV (reference sequence). The CDR3 bases are TGTGCCAGCAGGGTAGCGGGAGGGCCCTCAACCGGGGAGCTGTTTTTT. Translated, it gives CASRVAGGPSTGELFF.

This sequence joins TRBV6-6 and TRBJ2-1; TRBD2 matches at 9 bases. Losses at the gene ends were 2 bases for V and 7 bases for J; bases not matched to a gene: 6. CDR1 and CDR2 from the germline V gene are MNHNY and SVGAGI (reference sequence). The CDR3 extends over 15 amino acids. The CDR3 loop is CASSYTAGGRNEQFF. The CDR3 DNA follows: TGTGCCAGCAGTTACACGGCGGGAGGGCGGAATGAGCAGTTCTTC.